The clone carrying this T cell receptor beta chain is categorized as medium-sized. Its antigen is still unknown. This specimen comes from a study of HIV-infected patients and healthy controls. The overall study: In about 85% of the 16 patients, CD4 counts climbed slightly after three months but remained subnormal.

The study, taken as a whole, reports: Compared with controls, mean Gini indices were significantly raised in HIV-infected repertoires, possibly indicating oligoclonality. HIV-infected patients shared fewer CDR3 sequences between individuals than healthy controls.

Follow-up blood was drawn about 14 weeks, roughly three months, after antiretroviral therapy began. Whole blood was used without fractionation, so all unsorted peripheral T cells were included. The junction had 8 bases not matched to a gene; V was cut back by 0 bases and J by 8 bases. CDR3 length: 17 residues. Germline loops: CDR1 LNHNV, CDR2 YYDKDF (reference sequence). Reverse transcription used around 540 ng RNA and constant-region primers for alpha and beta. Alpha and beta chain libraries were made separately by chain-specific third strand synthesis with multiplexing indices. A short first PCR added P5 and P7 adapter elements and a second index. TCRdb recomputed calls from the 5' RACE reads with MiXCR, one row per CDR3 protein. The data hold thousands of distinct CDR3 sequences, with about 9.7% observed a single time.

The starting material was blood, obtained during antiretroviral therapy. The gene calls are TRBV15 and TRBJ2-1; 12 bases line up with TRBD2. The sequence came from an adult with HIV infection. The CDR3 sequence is CATSRDRLAGGLDEQFF. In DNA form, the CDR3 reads TGTGCCACCAGCAGAGATCGGCTAGCGGGAGGGCTGGATGAGCAGTTCTTC.